These 9 T cell receptor beta chains were sequenced from one sample in a study of cytomegalovirus exposure and HLA in healthy donors. 60 Vbeta and 13 Jbeta primers were used in PCR. Profiling relied on immunoSEQ multiplex PCR, and the TCRdb table lists in-frame clones only, not all of them. This table has 95,000 to 100,000 clones, under 85% appearing once. The sample consisted of PBMCs. The receptors come from a man aged 35-49 years in good health and CMV-seronegative.

The J gene is TRBJ1-4, the V gene TRBV2, with D possibly matching TRBD1 (5 bases). Trimming cost V 3 bases and J 4 bases, with 12 bases left between them. This CDR3 has 15 amino acids. CDR1 is SNHLY, CDR2 FYNNEI, per germline. In DNA form, the CDR3 reads TGTGCCAGCAGTGACGGGACTGCTCGTAATGAAAAACTGTTTTTT. Amino acids: CASSDGTARNEKLFF.

The chain has TRBV19 and TRBJ1-2; D may be TRBD1 (6 bases). Looked up from germline, CDR1 is LNHDA and CDR2 is SQIVND (reference sequence). Trimming removed 10 bases at V and 2 bases at J, with 17 bases between. This CDR3 spans 14 amino acids. The CDR3 reads CATSQGTLNYGYTF. The CDR3 region has the DNA TGTGCCACCTCCCAGGGGACCCTGAACTATGGCTACACCTTC.

This chain connects TRBV6-1 to TRBJ2-2; 8 nucleotides line up with TRBD2. Germline CDR1 MNHNS, CDR2 SASEGT. The V segment lost 4 bases and the J segment 6 bases; nucleotides outside the gene matches: 13. The CDR3 is 17 amino acids. CDR3 sequence (DNA): TGTGCCAGCAGTGGGCGGAGTAGCGGGACTAACGCCGGGGAGCTGTTTTTT. This codes for CASSGRSSGTNAGELFF.

The CDR3 DNA sequence: TGCGCCAGCAGCTTGGGGGGACTAGCAAATGAGCAGTTCTTC. It is translated as CASSLGGLANEQFF. The genes are TRBV5-1 and TRBJ2-1; TRBD2 matches at 9 bases. CDR1 is SGHRS, CDR2 YFSETQ, per germline. V lost 0 bases to trimming and J lost 7 bases; unmatched junction nucleotides: 2. The CDR3 totals 14 residues.

This clone was picked up a small number of times. The chain is built from TRBV5-6 and TRBJ1-2; 8 bases agree with TRBD1. There are 15 residues in the CDR3. Trimming cost V 0 bases and J 4 bases; bases outside gene matches: 5. The V gene's germline CDR1 is SGHDT and CDR2 YYEEEE. The CDR3 here is CASSLAQGAIYGYTF. The CDR3 nucleotides are TGTGCCAGCAGCTTGGCTCAGGGGGCCATCTATGGCTACACCTTC.

This clone occurred a few times. The J gene is TRBJ1-4, the V gene TRBV15; no firm D call. Germline V gives CDR1 LNHNV, CDR2 YYDKDF (reference sequence). The CDR3 has 16 amino acids. Between the trimmed V and J ends, which lost 0 bases and 5 bases, there was a span of 13 bases. CDR3 region: CATSRDRRVLNEKLFF. In DNA form, the CDR3 reads TGTGCCACCAGCAGAGATCGTCGGGTCCTGAATGAAAAACTGTTTTTT.

The CDR3 region has the DNA TGTGCCAGCAGCCCTCAGACAGGGAGGACTGAAGCTTTCTTT. It codes for CASSPQTGRTEAFF. The J gene is TRBJ1-1, the V gene TRBV5-4; 7 nucleotides align to TRBD1. V shed 4 bases and J 5 bases; nucleotides not matched to a gene: 8. The CDR3 length is 14 residues. Germline CDR1 SGHNT, CDR2 YYREEE (reference sequence). Full variable domain (remainder filled in from reference TRBV5-4 and TRBJ1-1): ETGVTQSPTHLIKTRGQQVTLRCSSQSGHNTVSWYQQALGQGPQFIFQYYREEENGRGNFPPRFSGLQFPNYSSELNVNALELDDSALYLCASSPQTGRTEAFFGQGTRLTVV.

This chain connects TRBV2 to TRBJ1-1; 8 bases match TRBD1. CDR3 length equals 14 residues. Germline lookup yields CDR1 SNHLY and CDR2 FYNNEI. With 6 bases clipped from V and 0 bases from J, the junction kept 3 bases outside the gene matches. The CDR3 DNA is TGTGCCAGCAGCTCGGGACAGGTGAACACTGAAGCTTTCTTT. Translation: CASSSGQVNTEAFF.

The V and J genes are TRBV12-5 and TRBJ1-3, with 7 bases that match TRBD1. After removal of 7 bases from V and 4 bases from J, the junction contained 7 bases not matched to a gene. The germline CDR1 and CDR2 sequences are LGHNT and FRNRAP. The CDR3 loop spans 14 amino acids. CDR3: CASARQGGGNTIYF. CDR3 bases: TGTGCTAGTGCCCGACAGGGCGGCGGAAACACCATATATTTT. The variable domain in full, completed from reference TRBV12-5 and TRBJ1-3, reads DARVTQTPRHKVTEMGQEVTMRCQPILGHNTVFWYRQTMMQGLELLAYFRNRAPLDDSGMPKDRFSAEMPDATLATLKIQPSEPRDSAVYFCASARQGGGNTIYFGEGSWLTVV.